The present T cell receptor beta chain was sequenced within a study of blood T cell repertoires in COVID-19. On the study more broadly: Researchers got acute and convalescent COVID-19 samples from the United States, Italy and Spain. Sample material is recorded as cDNA or gDNA derived from T cells, B-cell-depleted T cells, or PBMCs.

Study processing details: Nucleated cell counts were estimated from reference gene primer amplification. Produced via immunoSEQ multiplex PCR; TCRdb's table is partial and in-frame only. The V and J calls and clone size were taken over from that table, and D and trimming were inferred from the DNA. The sample lists about 250,000 clones, approximately 84% occurring once. Those who participated ranged in age from about 18 to 89 years and resided in 20 to 25 US areas. Germline V gives CDR1 SGHRS, CDR2 YFSETQ. V shed 5 bases and J shed 2 bases, with 8 bases lying between them. This CDR3 has 12 amino acids.

The gene calls are TRBV5-1 and TRBJ2-7; no clear D. The sequence was obtained from a man aged 50-59 years who had recovered from COVID-19. What was sequenced was PBMCs or T cells enriched from blood (not recorded which). The CDR3 nucleotides are TGCGCCAGCAGTGGGCAACCCTACGAGCAGTACTTC. This codes for CASSGQPYEQYF.